The next 21 T cell receptor beta chains were all read from a single sample in a study of cytomegalovirus exposure and HLA in healthy donors. Measured with immunoSEQ multiplex PCR; TCRdb has only the in-frame clones, and not every one. The table includes about 240,000 clones, roughly 89% detected once. Sequenced: PBMCs. These receptors were collected from a man younger than 35 in good health and CMV-seronegative.

This clone appeared a single time. The genes are TRBV6-6 and TRBJ2-1; the D gene is possibly TRBD2 (6 bases). The germline gives CDR1 MNHNY, CDR2 SVGAGI (reference sequence). The CDR3 is 15 amino acids. V was pared by 0 bases and J by 15 bases, with 21 bases between. DNA of the CDR3: TGTGCCAGCAGTTACTCGGAGGGGACGGTTAAAGGCGGGTTCTTC. This sequence encodes CASSYSEGTVKGGFF.

This clone was seen a single time. Written as DNA, the CDR3 is TGTGCCAGCTCGAGGGGGACAGGCTACGAGCAGTACTTC. This translates into CASSRGTGYEQYF. V is TRBV18 and J is TRBJ2-7; TRBD1 agrees at 8 bases. The junction had 4 bases not matched to a gene; V was cut back by 6 bases and J by 3 bases. The germline gives CDR1 KGHSH, CDR2 LQKENI. There are 13 residues in the CDR3.

This chain connects TRBV2 to TRBJ2-7, with 8 bases that match TRBD2. CDR3 length: 15 residues. Per germline, CDR1 SNHLY and CDR2 FYNNEI. V shed 3 bases and J 6 bases; nucleotides not matched to a gene: 10. As DNA, the CDR3 is TGTGCCAGCAGTGACGCACTAGCGGACCTAGGCGAGCAGTACTTC. Residues: CASSDALADLGEQYF.

The genes are TRBV6-6 and TRBJ1-6; 8 bases align to TRBD1. V dropped 5 bases and J dropped 14; count of bases not matched to a gene: 11. CDR1 is MNHNY, CDR2 SVGAGI, per germline (reference sequence). The CDR3 is 14 amino acids. CDR3 coding DNA: TGTGCCAGCAGTAAGACAGGGGTGGGGTTCACCCTCCACTTT. Its protein is CASSKTGVGFTLHF.

There are a few counts of this clone. The CDR3 coding sequence is TGCGCCAGCAGCTCCCAGGACAGTCCCGGGGAGCTGTTTTTT. Translated: CASSSQDSPGELFF. The rearrangement uses TRBV5-1 and TRBJ2-2; D perhaps matches TRBD1 (6 bases). Trimming removed 3 bases at V and 6 bases at J, with 12 bases between. The CDR3 has 14 residues. The germline CDR1 and CDR2 sequences are SGHRS and YFSETQ.

This clone was picked up one time. The chain combines TRBV6-4 with TRBJ2-1; TRBD2 matches at 10 bases. Germline V lookup: CDR1 MRHNA, CDR2 SNTAGT. V lost 6 bases, J lost 5 bases, and 7 bases stayed unmatched. CDR3 length: 15 residues. CDR3 nucleotides: TGTGCCAGCAGCGTTAGCGGGGGGCCAAACAATGAGCAGTTCTTC. Amino acids: CASSVSGGPNNEQFF.

The gene calls are TRBV27 and TRBJ2-7, with 8 bases aligning to TRBD1. CDR3 size: 15 residues. Germline CDR1 and CDR2: MNHEY and SMNVEV (reference sequence). Trimming took 3 bases from V and 5 from J; bases not matched to a gene: 9. In DNA, the CDR3 is TGTGCCAGCAGTTTTTCAGGGGGCGAGGACCACGAGCAGTACTTC. Protein sequence: CASSFSGGEDHEQYF.

The genes are TRBV27 and TRBJ1-2; TRBD1 agrees at 8 bases. Germline lookup yields CDR1 MNHEY and CDR2 SMNVEV (reference sequence). CDR3 size: 15 residues. V was clipped by 3 bases and J by 1 base; unmatched bases: 4. CDR3 nucleotides: TGTGCCAGCAGTTTGACAGGGGTAATTAACTATGGCTACACCTTC. As protein: CASSLTGVINYGYTF.

This rearrangement joins TRBV5-1 to TRBJ2-2, with 9 nucleotides matching TRBD2. This CDR3 region has 13 residues. V trimming: 4 bases; J trimming: 6 bases; junction bases outside the gene matches: 1. CDR1 is SGHRS, CDR2 YFSETQ, per germline. Here the CDR3 reads CASSGGRAGELFF. The CDR3 DNA is TGCGCCAGCAGCGGCGGGAGGGCCGGGGAGCTGTTTTTT.

The rearrangement links TRBV6-5 to TRBJ2-3; D is unclear. The V gene's germline CDR1 is MNHEY and CDR2 SVGAGI. The CDR3 totals 12 residues. V was shortened by 4 bases and J by 6 bases, with 8 bases between the two germline ends. DNA for the CDR3: TGTGCCAGCAGTTCTACCGCGGATACGCAGTATTTT. It encodes CASSSTADTQYF.

The rearrangement uses TRBV10-1 and TRBJ2-7; D might be TRBD1 (5 bases). This CDR3 is 14 amino acids long. Germline CDR1 is WNHNN and CDR2 is SYGVQD (reference sequence). Trimming removed 3 bases from V and 2 bases from J, with 11 bases in between. The CDR3 reads CASSDPDKPYEQYF. The CDR3 DNA reads TGCGCCAGCAGTGACCCGGACAAGCCCTACGAGCAGTACTTC.

V gene TRBV7-2 combines with J gene TRBJ2-3; TRBD1 is a possible D gene (5 bases). V lost 3 bases, J lost 4 bases, and 11 bases lay in between. The CDR3 covers 14 residues. In germline, CDR1 is SGHTA, CDR2 FQGNSA. CDR3 bases: TGTGCCAGCAGCTTGGGGCAGGGCCCAGATACGCAGTATTTT. It translates to CASSLGQGPDTQYF.

This clone was counted a few times. The gene calls are TRBV18 and TRBJ2-5; D is undetermined. The V gene lost 2 bases and the J gene lost 5 bases, with 3 bases spanning the gap. The V gene's germline CDR1 is KGHSH and CDR2 LQKENI. CDR3 length: 11 residues. In DNA, the CDR3 is TGTGCCAGCTCACCAGCGGAGACCCAGTACTTC. Protein product: CASSPAETQYF.

This chain joins TRBV2 and TRBJ2-7, with 9 positions matching TRBD1. The CDR3 runs 13 residues. V lost 9 bases and J lost 1; bases outside the gene matches: 4. Germline loops: CDR1 SNHLY, CDR2 FYNNEI. The CDR3 is CARSGTGSYEQYF. CDR3 sequence (DNA): TGTGCCAGATCCGGGACAGGGTCCTACGAGCAGTACTTC.

The V gene is TRBV14, the J gene TRBJ2-7; TRBD2 might be the D (6 bases). Trimming took 4 bases from V and 7 from J, leaving 23 bases between them. The V gene's germline CDR1 is SGHDN and CDR2 FVKESK. This CDR3 is built from 16 residues. In DNA, the CDR3 is TGTGCCAGCAGCCCGTGGGGCGGGGCGGCTACGGGAGAGCAGTACTTC. It is translated as CASSPWGGAATGEQYF.

The CDR3 is CASSQLAGAYEQYF. The CDR3 nucleotides read TGTGCCAGCAGTCAACTAGCGGGAGCCTACGAGCAGTACTTC. The chain links TRBV2 to TRBJ2-7; 11 nucleotides agree with TRBD2. This CDR3 is 14 amino acids long. V lost 5 bases, J lost 2 bases, and 2 bases stayed unmatched. Germline CDR1 SNHLY, CDR2 FYNNEI.

The V call is TRBV6-5, the J call TRBJ1-2, with 11 bases that match TRBD1. Germline values: CDR1 MNHEY, CDR2 SVGAGI. The V segment lost 4 bases and the J segment 8 bases; nucleotides outside the gene matches: 12. This CDR3 is built from 16 residues. The CDR3 sequence: CASSLSSGQGGYGYTF. For the CDR3, the DNA is TGTGCCAGCAGTTTGAGTTCGGGACAGGGGGGATACGGCTACACCTTC.

The chain is built from TRBV19 and TRBJ2-1; weak D call: TRBD1 (5 bases). Trimming shortened V by 3 bases and J by 9 bases, and 12 bases separated the two germline ends. This CDR3 is built from 13 residues. CDR1 is LNHDA, CDR2 SQIVND, per germline (reference sequence). DNA of the CDR3: TGTGCCAGTAGTATCTCGCAGGGCGGTGAGCAGTTCTTC. Protein sequence: CASSISQGGEQFF.

CDR3 amino acids: CSFTRQNTGELFF. The CDR3 DNA reads as TGCAGCTTTACGAGGCAAAACACCGGGGAGCTGTTTTTT. The rearrangement links TRBV29-1 to TRBJ2-2; no reliable D call. The CDR3 consists of 13 residues. The germline V and J ends were trimmed by 8 bases and 2 bases, with 12 bases remaining between them. The germline gives CDR1 SQVTM, CDR2 ANQGSEA.

V is TRBV6-6 and J is TRBJ2-3, with D maybe TRBD2 (6 bases). This CDR3 is 13 amino acids long. Germline assignment: CDR1 MNHNY and CDR2 SVGAGI (reference sequence). The V end was cut by 5 bases, the J end by 5 bases, with 11 bases between. CDR3 amino acids: CASSLLAQDTQYF. The CDR3, as DNA: TGTGCCAGCAGTCTACTAGCTCAAGATACGCAGTATTTT.

The genes are TRBV4-3 and TRBJ2-1; D gene ambiguous. Looked up from germline, CDR1 is LGHNA and CDR2 is YSLEER. V was pared by 4 bases and J by 4 bases, with 8 bases between. CDR3 length: 13 amino acids. The chain's CDR3 is CASSPRRYNEQFF. CDR3 nucleotide sequence: TGCGCCAGCAGCCCCCGCAGGTACAATGAGCAGTTCTTC.